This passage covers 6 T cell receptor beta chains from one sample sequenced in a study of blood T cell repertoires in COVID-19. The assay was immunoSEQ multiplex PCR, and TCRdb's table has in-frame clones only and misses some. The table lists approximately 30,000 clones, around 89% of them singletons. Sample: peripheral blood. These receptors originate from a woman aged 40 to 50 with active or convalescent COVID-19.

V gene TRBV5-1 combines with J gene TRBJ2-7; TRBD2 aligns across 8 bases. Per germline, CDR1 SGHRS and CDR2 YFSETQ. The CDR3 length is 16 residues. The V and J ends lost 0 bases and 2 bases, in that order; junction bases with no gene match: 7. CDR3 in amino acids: CASSLDPAGAPYEQYF. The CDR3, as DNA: TGCGCCAGCAGCTTGGATCCAGCGGGAGCCCCCTACGAGCAGTACTTC.

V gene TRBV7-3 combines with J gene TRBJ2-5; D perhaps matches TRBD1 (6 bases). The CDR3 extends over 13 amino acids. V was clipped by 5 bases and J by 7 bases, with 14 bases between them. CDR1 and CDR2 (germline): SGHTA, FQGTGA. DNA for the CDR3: TGTGCCAGCAGCGGGGGCCCCACGGGGACCCAGTACTTC. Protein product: CASSGGPTGTQYF.

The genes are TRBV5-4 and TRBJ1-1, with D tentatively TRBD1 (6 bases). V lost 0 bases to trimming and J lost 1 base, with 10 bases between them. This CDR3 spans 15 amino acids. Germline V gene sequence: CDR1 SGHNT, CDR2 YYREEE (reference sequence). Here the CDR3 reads CASSLALGANTEAFF. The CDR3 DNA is TGTGCCAGCAGCTTGGCCTTGGGGGCGAACACTGAAGCTTTCTTT.

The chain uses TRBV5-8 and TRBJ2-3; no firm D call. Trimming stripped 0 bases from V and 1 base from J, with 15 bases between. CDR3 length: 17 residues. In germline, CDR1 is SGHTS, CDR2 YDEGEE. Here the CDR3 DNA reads TGTGCCAGCAGCTTGGGGGCCGGCGATGTGGGCACAGATACGCAGTATTTT. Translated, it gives CASSLGAGDVGTDTQYF.

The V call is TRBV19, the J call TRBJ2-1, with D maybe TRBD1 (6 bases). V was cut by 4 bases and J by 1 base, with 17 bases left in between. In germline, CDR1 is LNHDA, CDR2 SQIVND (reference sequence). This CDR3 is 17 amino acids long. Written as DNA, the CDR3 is TGTGCCAGTAGTACCCGCCCCAGGGGTGGGTCCTACAATGAGCAGTTCTTC. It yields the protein CASSTRPRGGSYNEQFF.

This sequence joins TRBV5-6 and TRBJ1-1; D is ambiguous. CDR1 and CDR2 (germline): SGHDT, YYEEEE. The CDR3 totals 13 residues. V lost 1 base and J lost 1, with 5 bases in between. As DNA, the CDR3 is TGTGCCAGCAGCTTGACGGGGAACACTGAAGCTTTCTTT. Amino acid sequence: CASSLTGNTEAFF. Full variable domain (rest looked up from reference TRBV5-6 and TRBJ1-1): DAGVTQSPTHLIKTRGQQVTLRCSPKSGHDTVSWYQQALGQGPQFIFQYYEEEERQRGNFPDRFSGHQFPNYSSELNVNALLLGDSALYLCASSLTGNTEAFFGQGTRLTVV.